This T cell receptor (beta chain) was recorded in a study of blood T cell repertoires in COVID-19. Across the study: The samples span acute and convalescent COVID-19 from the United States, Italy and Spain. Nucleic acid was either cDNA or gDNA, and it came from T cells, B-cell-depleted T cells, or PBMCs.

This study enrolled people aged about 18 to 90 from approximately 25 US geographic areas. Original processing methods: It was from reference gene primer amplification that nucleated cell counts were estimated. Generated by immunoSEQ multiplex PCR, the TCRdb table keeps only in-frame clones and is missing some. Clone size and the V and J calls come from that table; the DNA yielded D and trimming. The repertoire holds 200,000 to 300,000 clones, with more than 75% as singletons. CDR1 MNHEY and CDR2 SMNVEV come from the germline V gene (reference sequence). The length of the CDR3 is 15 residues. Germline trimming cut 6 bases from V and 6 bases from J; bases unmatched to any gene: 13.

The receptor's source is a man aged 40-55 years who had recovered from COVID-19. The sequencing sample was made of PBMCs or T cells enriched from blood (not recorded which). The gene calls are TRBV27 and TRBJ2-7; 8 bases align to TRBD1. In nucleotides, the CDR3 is TGTGCCAGCAGCTCGGGGATCGGACAGGGTACCGAGCAGTACTTC. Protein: CASSSGIGQGTEQYF.